This T cell receptor (beta chain) derives from a study of identical twins. TCRdb called the 5' RACE reads again in MiXCR, with one record for every CDR3 protein. The sample shows about 530,000 distinct CDR3 sequences, around 15% of them seen only once. With 5 bases clipped from V and 6 bases from J, the junction kept 8 bases outside the gene matches. From germline, CDR1 is ENHRY and CDR2 SYGVKD. The CDR3 covers 16 residues. A note on this clonotype: As yet, its antigen is unknown.

Findings of the study overall: Abundant beta clonotypes from cord blood had fewer insertions, unlike memory repertoires, which showed none.

This sample was shared with a second study, whose subject was yellow fever vaccine responses in identical twins.

This clonotype was obtained from a woman younger than 35 in good health. This rearrangement joins TRBV10-3 to TRBJ2-2; 11 bases line up with TRBD2. The specimen was CD4+ T cells sorted from blood. CDR3 sequence: CAISLTSGSEAGELFF. CDR3 bases: TGTGCCATCAGTCTAACTAGCGGGAGTGAAGCCGGGGAGCTGTTTTTT.